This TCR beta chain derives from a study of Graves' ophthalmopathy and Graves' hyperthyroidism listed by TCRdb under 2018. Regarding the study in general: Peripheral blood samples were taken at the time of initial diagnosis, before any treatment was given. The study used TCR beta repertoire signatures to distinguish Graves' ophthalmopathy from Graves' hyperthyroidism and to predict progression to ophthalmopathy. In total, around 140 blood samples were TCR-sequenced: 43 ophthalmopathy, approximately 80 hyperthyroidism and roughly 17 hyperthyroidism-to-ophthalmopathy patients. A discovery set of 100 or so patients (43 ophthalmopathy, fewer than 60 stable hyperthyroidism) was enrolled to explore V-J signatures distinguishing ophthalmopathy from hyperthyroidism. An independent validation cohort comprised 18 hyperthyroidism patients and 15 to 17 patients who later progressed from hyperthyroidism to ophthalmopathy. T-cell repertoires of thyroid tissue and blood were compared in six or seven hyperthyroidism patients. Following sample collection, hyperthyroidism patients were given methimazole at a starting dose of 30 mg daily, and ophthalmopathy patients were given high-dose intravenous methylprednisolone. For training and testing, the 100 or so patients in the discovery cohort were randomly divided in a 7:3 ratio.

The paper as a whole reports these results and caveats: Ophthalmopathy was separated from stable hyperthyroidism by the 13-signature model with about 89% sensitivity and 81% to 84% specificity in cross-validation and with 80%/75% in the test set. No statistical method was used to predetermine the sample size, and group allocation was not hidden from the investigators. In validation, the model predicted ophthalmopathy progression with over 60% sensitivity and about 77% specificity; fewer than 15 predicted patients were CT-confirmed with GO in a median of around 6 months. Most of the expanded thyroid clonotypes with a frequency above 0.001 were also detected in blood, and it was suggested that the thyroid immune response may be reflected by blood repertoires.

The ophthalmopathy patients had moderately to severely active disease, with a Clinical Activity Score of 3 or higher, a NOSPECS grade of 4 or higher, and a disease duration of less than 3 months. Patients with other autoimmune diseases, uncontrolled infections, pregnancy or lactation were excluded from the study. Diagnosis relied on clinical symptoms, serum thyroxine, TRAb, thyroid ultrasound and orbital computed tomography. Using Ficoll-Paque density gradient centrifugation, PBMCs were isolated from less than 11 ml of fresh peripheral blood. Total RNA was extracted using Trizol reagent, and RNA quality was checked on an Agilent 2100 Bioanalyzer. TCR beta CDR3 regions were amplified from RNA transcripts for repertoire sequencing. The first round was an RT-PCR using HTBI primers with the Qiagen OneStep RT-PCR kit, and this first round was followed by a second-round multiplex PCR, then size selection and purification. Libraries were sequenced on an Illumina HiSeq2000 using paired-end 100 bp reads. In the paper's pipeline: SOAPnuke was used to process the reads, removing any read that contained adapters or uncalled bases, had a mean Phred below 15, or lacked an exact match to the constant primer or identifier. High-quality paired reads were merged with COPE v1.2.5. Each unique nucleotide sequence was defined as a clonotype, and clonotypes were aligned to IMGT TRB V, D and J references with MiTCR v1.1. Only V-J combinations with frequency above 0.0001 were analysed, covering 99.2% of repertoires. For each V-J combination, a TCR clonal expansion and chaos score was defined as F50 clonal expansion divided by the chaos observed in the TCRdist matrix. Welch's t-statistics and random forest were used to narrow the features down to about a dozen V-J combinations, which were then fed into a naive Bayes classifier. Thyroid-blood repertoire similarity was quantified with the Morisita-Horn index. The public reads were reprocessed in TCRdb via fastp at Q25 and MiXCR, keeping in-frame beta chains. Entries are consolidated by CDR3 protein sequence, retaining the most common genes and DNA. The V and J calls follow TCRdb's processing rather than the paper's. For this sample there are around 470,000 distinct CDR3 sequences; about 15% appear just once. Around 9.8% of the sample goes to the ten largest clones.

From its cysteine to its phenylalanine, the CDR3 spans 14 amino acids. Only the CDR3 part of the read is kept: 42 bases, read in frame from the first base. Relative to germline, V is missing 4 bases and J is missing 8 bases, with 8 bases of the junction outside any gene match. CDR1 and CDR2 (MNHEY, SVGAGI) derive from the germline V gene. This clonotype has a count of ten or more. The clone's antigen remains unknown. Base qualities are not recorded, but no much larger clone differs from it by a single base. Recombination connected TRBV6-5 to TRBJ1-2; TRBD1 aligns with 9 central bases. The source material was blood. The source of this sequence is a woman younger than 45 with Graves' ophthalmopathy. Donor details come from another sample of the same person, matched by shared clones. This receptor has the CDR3 CASSLTGGARGYTF. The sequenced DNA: TGTGCCAGCAGTTTAACAGGGGGCGCCAGGGGCTACACCTTC.